A few counts support the clone carrying this T cell receptor beta chain. Its target is not known. The data were taken from a study of cytomegalovirus exposure and HLA in healthy donors. Study information: Earlier sequencing of some 190 million T cells yielded 95 million to 120 million unique TCR beta sequences. The study's findings and limits: It was reportedly the case that the classifier diagnosed cytomegalovirus status with high specificity and sensitivity. The likely origin of a cluster of highly shared sequence variants was a sequencing artifact.

PCR was performed using 60 Vbeta and 13 Jbeta primers. Data came from immunoSEQ multiplex PCR; TCRdb stores just in-frame clones and leaves some out. The sample holds 95,000 to 100,000 clones, approximately 75% seen once. The CDR3 runs to 14 residues. Looked up from germline, CDR1 is SGHKS and CDR2 is YYEKEE (reference sequence). V lost 3 bases and J lost 6, with 14 bases in between. The chain links TRBV5-5 to TRBJ2-3; D not certain. This receptor was obtained from a woman aged 40 to 50 in good health and CMV-seronegative. The sample comprised PBMCs. The DNA for the CDR3 is TGTGCCAGCAGCTCGGCCCACGAGAGGGATACGCAGTATTTT. Residues: CASSSAHERDTQYF.